Presented here are 29 T cell receptor beta chains from one specimen sequenced in a study of T cells after yellow fever vaccination. TCRdb used MiXCR to reprocess the 5' RACE reads, holding one entry per CDR3 protein. Among 400,000 or so distinct CDR3 sequences listed, approximately 10% were seen once. The sequencing used PBMCs, collected on the day of the first yellow fever vaccination. All receptors come from a young man who received the YFV17D yellow fever vaccine.

In this sample, this clonotype turned up a few times. This chain connects TRBV10-3 to TRBJ2-2; D is uncertain. V lost 0 bases to trimming and J lost 5 bases, with 13 bases between them. The CDR3 has 16 residues. Germline CDR1 is ENHRY and CDR2 is SYGVKD. Written as DNA, the CDR3 is TGTGCCATCAGTGAGTCAACATTAAGGGAAACCGGGGAGCTGTTTTTT. Translated: CAISESTLRETGELFF.

In this sample, this clonotype turned up a few times. This chain uses TRBV4-1 with TRBJ1-5; D may be TRBD1 (6 bases). Germline V gives CDR1 MGHRA, CDR2 YSYEKL. CDR3 length: 18 amino acids. Trimming left V 0 bases short and J 0 bases short, with 15 bases between. This chain's CDR3 is CASSQDRGRLDSNQPQHF. The CDR3 DNA is TGCGCCAGCAGCCAAGATCGGGGGCGACTCGATAGCAATCAGCCCCAGCATTTT.

This clonotype was found a few times. This chain uses TRBV15 with TRBJ2-3; the D gene is possibly TRBD1 (5 bases). The CDR3 is made up of 15 amino acids. Between the trimmed V and J ends, which lost 1 base and 7 bases, there was a span of 15 bases. The germline V gene encodes CDR1 LNHNV and CDR2 YYDKDF (reference sequence). The CDR3 DNA follows: TGTGCCACCAGCAGAGGTGAGACGCGGACAAATACGCAGTATTTT. Amino acids: CATSRGETRTNTQYF.

This chain uses TRBV6-4 with TRBJ2-3; D remains unclear. The CDR3 runs to 14 residues. The germline V gene encodes CDR1 MRHNA and CDR2 SNTAGT. Trimming took off 0 bases at V and 6 bases at J, with 10 bases between the two ends. The CDR3 reads CASSDSRFIDTQYF. The CDR3 region has the DNA TGTGCCAGCAGTGACTCGAGATTTATCGATACGCAGTATTTT.

In this sample, this clonotype turned up many times. CDR3 sequence reads: CASSLGQGLDTQYF. DNA of the CDR3: TGTGCCAGCAGCCTCGGACAGGGGTTGGATACGCAGTATTTT. The genes are TRBV12-3 or TRBV12-4 and TRBJ2-3; 9 positions match TRBD1. J lost 6 bases, V lost 6 bases, and 7 bases had no gene match. The CDR3 is 14 amino acids.

The CDR3 DNA is TGTGCCAGCAGTGAAGCGGGACAGAAAGAGACCCAGTACTTC. Translating it yields CASSEAGQKETQYF. The rearrangement joins TRBV6-1 to TRBJ2-5, with 7 bases lining up with TRBD1. Germline V gene lookup returns CDR1 MNHNS and CDR2 SASEGT. The trim removed 0 bases at V and 3 bases at J, leaving 1 base unmatched. The CDR3 is made up of 14 amino acids.

This clonotype was counted a few times. This chain connects TRBV12-3 or TRBV12-4 to TRBJ2-4; D gene unclear. V was cut by 3 bases and J by 5 bases, with 11 bases left in between. The CDR3 covers 14 residues. The CDR3 region is CASSFQGKENIQYF. The DNA of the CDR3 is TGTGCCAGCAGTTTTCAAGGCAAGGAAAACATTCAGTACTTC.

This clonotype was seen a few times. The chain uses TRBV6-2 or TRBV6-3 and TRBJ1-2; unclear D gene. From germline, CDR1 is MNHEY and CDR2 SVGEGT. Trimming shortened V by 2 bases and J by 0 bases, and 7 bases separated the two germline ends. The CDR3 has 14 amino acids. As DNA, the CDR3 is TGTGCCAGCAGTTACCGGATAGCTAACTATGGCTACACCTTC. It specifies CASSYRIANYGYTF.

The V call is TRBV9, the J call TRBJ2-5, with D possibly called TRBD1 or TRBD2 (7 bases each). With 3 bases removed from V and 6 bases from J, the gap between germline ends came to 15 bases. The CDR3 totals 14 residues. From germline, CDR1 is SGDLS and CDR2 YYNGEE. CDR3 residues: CASSASRGGKTQYF. In DNA, the CDR3 is TGTGCCAGCAGCGCCTCCAGGGGGGGAAAGACCCAGTACTTC.

The chain recombines TRBV3-1 with TRBJ1-2; the D is unclear. Germline loops: CDR1 LGHDT, CDR2 YNNKEL (reference sequence). Trimming took off 4 bases at V and 1 base at J, with 13 bases between the two ends. The CDR3 has 15 residues. CDR3 protein: CASSLGSLNNYGYTF. Here the CDR3 DNA reads TGTGCCAGCAGCCTGGGTAGTTTGAATAACTATGGCTACACCTTC.

This clonotype was seen ten or more times. The chain has TRBV7-8 and TRBJ2-5; D gene ambiguous. Germline V lookup: CDR1 SGHVS, CDR2 FQNEAQ. The V and J ends lost 3 bases and 2 bases respectively, with 7 bases between them. The CDR3 spans 13 residues. For the CDR3, the DNA is TGTGCCAGCAGCTTCGGAAGACAAGAGACCCAGTACTTC. Translating gives CASSFGRQETQYF.

This chain links TRBV5-6 with TRBJ1-5; 7 bases match TRBD1. Germline assignment: CDR1 SGHDT and CDR2 YYEEEE. J was trimmed by 2 bases and V by 1 base; bases with no gene match: 3. This CDR3 spans 15 amino acids. The CDR3 region is CASSLRGQGNQPQHF. CDR3 DNA sequence: TGTGCCAGCAGCTTGAGGGGGCAAGGCAATCAGCCCCAGCATTTT.

The genes are TRBV7-2 and TRBJ2-4, with 9 bases that match TRBD1. CDR3 length equals 15 residues. Per germline, CDR1 SGHTA and CDR2 FQGNSA. V shed 4 bases and J 8 bases; nucleotides not matched to a gene: 9. This CDR3 reads CASSSTGQGIDIQYF. CDR3 coding DNA: TGTGCCAGCAGCTCCACGGGACAGGGAATTGACATTCAGTACTTC.

The chain recombines TRBV19 with TRBJ1-1; D is perhaps TRBD1 (6 bases). This CDR3 is 13 amino acids long. Germline lookup yields CDR1 LNHDA and CDR2 SQIVND (reference sequence). The V end lost 4 bases, the J end lost 7 bases, and 13 bases lay between the germline ends. CDR3 sequence (DNA): TGTGCCAGTAGTAACAGGGATGAAGTTGAAGCTTTCTTT. Amino acids: CASSNRDEVEAFF.

This clonotype was observed at least ten times. The chain is built from TRBV12-3 or TRBV12-4 and TRBJ1-2, with D possibly matching TRBD1 (5 bases). The CDR3 consists of 11 residues. V was pared by 10 bases and J by 4 bases, with 10 bases between. This CDR3 reads CANRGSYGYTF. CDR3 in DNA: TGTGCCAACCGGGGGTCCTATGGCTACACCTTC.

This clonotype has a handful of counts. The gene calls are TRBV25-1 and TRBJ2-4; D may be TRBD1 (5 bases). From germline, CDR1 is MGHDK and CDR2 SYGVNS. This CDR3 has 16 residues. V lost 3 bases and J 3 bases, leaving 15 bases between the germline ends. In nucleotides, the CDR3 is TGTGCCAGCAGTGACTTTAGGGGCAGTGACAAAAACATTCAGTACTTC. Encoded protein: CASSDFRGSDKNIQYF.

This clonotype was seen a handful of times. The chain links TRBV29-1 to TRBJ2-6; the D is unclear. Per the germline V gene, CDR1 is SQVTM and CDR2 is ANQGSEA. The CDR3 covers 12 residues. V was shortened by 7 bases and J by 3 bases, with 7 bases between the two germline ends. The CDR3 DNA reads as TGCAGCGGACGTATTGGGGCCAACGTCCTGACTTTC. It codes for CSGRIGANVLTF.

This clonotype has at least ten counts. V and J are TRBV6-1 and TRBJ2-7; TRBD1 aligns across 11 bases. Germline trimming cut 7 bases from V and 6 bases from J; bases unmatched to any gene: 8. Germline CDR1 reads MNHNS; CDR2 reads SASEGT. The CDR3 sequence is 14 residues long. Here the CDR3 DNA reads TGTGCCAGCACCCGGGGACAGGGGGTTCCCGAGCAGTACGTC. Protein product: CASTRGQGVPEQYV.

In its sample, this clonotype was seen a few times. The chain is built from TRBV5-1 and TRBJ2-1; D may be TRBD2 (5 bases). The CDR3 is 15 residues long. Looked up from germline, CDR1 is SGHRS and CDR2 is YFSETQ. Trimming took 4 bases from V and 1 from J, leaving 12 bases between them. CDR3 DNA: TGCGCCAGCAGCGGCTTGACGGGGTCCTACAATGAGCAGTTCTTC. Translating it yields CASSGLTGSYNEQFF.

The rearrangement joins TRBV20-1 to TRBJ1-2; D uncertain. V gave up 4 bases and J gave up 7 bases, with 13 bases separating them. The CDR3 length is 12 residues. Germline loops: CDR1 DFQATT, CDR2 SNEGSKA (reference sequence). The CDR3: CSAMWLSGGYTF. Written as DNA, the CDR3 is TGCAGTGCTATGTGGCTCTCAGGTGGCTACACCTTC.

The chain joins TRBV5-1 to TRBJ2-3; tentatively, D is TRBD2 (6 bases). CDR3 length: 16 residues. Per germline, CDR1 SGHRS and CDR2 YFSETQ. V lost 0 bases to trimming and J lost 6 bases, with 17 bases between them. The CDR3 reads CASSLALAPNPDTQYF. DNA of the CDR3: TGCGCCAGCAGCTTGGCGCTAGCGCCGAACCCGGATACGCAGTATTTT.

This clonotype was counted only a few times. CDR3 protein: CASRIGPDTQYF. CDR3 nucleotide sequence: TGTGCCAGCCGAATAGGGCCAGATACGCAGTATTTT. The V call is TRBV12-3 or TRBV12-4, the J call TRBJ2-3; D call uncertain. The CDR3 length is 12 residues. Trimming left V 8 bases short and J 4 bases short, with 10 bases between.

This clonotype came up a few times. The V call is TRBV4-3, the J call TRBJ2-2; D not resolved. This CDR3 spans 14 amino acids. V lost 4 bases and J 6 bases, leaving 12 bases between the germline ends. Germline CDR1 and CDR2: LGHNA and YSLEER. The CDR3 protein is CASSRDKGPGELFF. The CDR3 coding sequence is TGCGCCAGCAGCCGAGATAAGGGCCCCGGGGAGCTGTTTTTT.

There are many counts of this clonotype. J is TRBJ2-4 and V is TRBV10-2; the D is unclear. Germline CDR1 reads WSHSY; CDR2 reads SAAADI. The germline V and J ends were trimmed by 6 bases and 8 bases, with 11 bases remaining between them. The CDR3 has 12 residues. CDR3 nucleotides: TGCGCCAGCAGCTTAGATATTGACATTCAGTACTTC. Translation: CASSLDIDIQYF.

The chain employs TRBV18 and TRBJ2-5, with no clear D. The V end lost 3 bases, the J end lost 5 bases, and 7 bases lay between the germline ends. Germline V gene lookup returns CDR1 KGHSH and CDR2 LQKENI. This CDR3 is built from 12 residues. Here the CDR3 reads CASSPVAETQYF. The CDR3, as DNA: TGTGCCAGCTCACCTGTCGCGGAGACCCAGTACTTC.

This clonotype was picked up a small number of times. The CDR3 loop reads CASSLNTFLAGYTDTQYF. CDR3 nucleotides: TGCGCCAGCAGCTTAAACACATTTCTAGCGGGGTACACAGATACGCAGTATTTT. J is TRBJ2-3 and V is TRBV5-1, with 9 bases matching TRBD2. V was pared by 2 bases and J by 2 bases, with 12 bases of the junction left unmatched. This CDR3 contains 18 residues. CDR1 SGHRS and CDR2 YFSETQ come from the germline V gene.

The chain recombines TRBV4-1 with TRBJ1-1; D is unclear. Trimming pared 7 bases from V and 0 bases from J, leaving 15 bases between. The CDR3 length is 15 residues. The V gene's germline CDR1 is MGHRA and CDR2 YSYEKL. This CDR3 is CASTLEAEMNTEAFF. The CDR3, as DNA: TGCGCCAGCACTTTGGAGGCAGAGATGAACACTGAAGCTTTCTTT.

In its sample, this clonotype was seen a few times. The chain links TRBV12-3 or TRBV12-4 to TRBJ1-3, with D maybe TRBD1 (6 bases). V lost 10 bases and J 0 bases, leaving 13 bases between the germline ends. The CDR3 extends over 14 amino acids. This chain's CDR3 is CATVTGTSGNTIYF. The CDR3 region has the DNA TGTGCCACGGTAACAGGGACCTCTGGAAACACCATATATTTT.

A few counts support this clonotype. The CDR3 here is CASSQGGTVAGELFF. The CDR3 DNA follows: TGTGCCAGCAGCCAAGGGGGGACAGTAGCCGGGGAGCTGTTTTTT. The rearrangement links TRBV4-2 to TRBJ2-2; 7 bases are a match to TRBD1. This CDR3 region has 15 residues. The J segment lost 6 bases and the V segment lost 1 base, leaving 5 bases of the junction unmatched. The germline gives CDR1 LGHNA, CDR2 YNFKEQ.